This T cell receptor (beta chain) was captured in a study of blood T cells in healthy people across ages (dated by TCRdb to the mid-2010s). In terms of the full investigation: In model experiments, template switching captured roughly one uniquely barcoded TCR beta cDNA molecule for every two T cells. Using deep sequencing normalized with unique cDNA molecular identifiers, the study measured how TCR beta repertoire diversity changes with age. To avoid experimental bias, donors of different ages were randomly spread across the sequencing lanes. For two donors (one aged 18 to 30 and one aged 80 or older), the study analyzed two additional independent replicas of 1 million unique cDNA reads from the same blood draw. The donors were divided into four age groups: young (average 16 years), middle-aged (roughly 40), aged (about 60) and long-lived (82). The paper as a whole reports these results and caveats: The long-lived group showed more naive CD4+ T cells, fewer expanded clones and increased TCR diversity than the aged group, suggesting age selection. Because the CMV infection status of the donors was unknown, age-related changes in expanded clonotypes may potentially have been confounded. Estimates of total diversity from one million sequenced T cells were regarded as lower bounds and underestimates. Since profiling was done on bulk unsorted PBMCs, naive and antigen-experienced compartments could not be conclusively compared. Observed TCR beta diversity per million T cells fell roughly linearly with age, and a significant reduction was already apparent by age around 44. A strong correlation was found between observed TCR beta diversity and the percentage of naive T cells measured by flow cytometry.

From cysteine to phenylalanine, the CDR3 is 14 amino acids long. Of the read, only the CDR3 DNA is kept; its 42 bases are in frame from base 1. The germline V gene encodes CDR1 MDHEN and CDR2 SYDVKM. V is pared back by 1 base and J by 4 bases, with 10 bases lying between the germline termini. This clonotype was picked up many times. The antigen this receptor binds is unknown. No base-level quality is on record; no much larger clone is a single base apart. Systemically healthy Caucasian individuals from Russia, 39 in total and aged roughly 6 to 100 years, were included as donors. Each donor gave 8 to 10 milliliters of peripheral blood, drawn into EDTA-treated Vacutainer tubes. Ficoll-Paque density-gradient centrifugation was used to isolate PBMCs, with at least 7 million per sample. Trizol reagent was used to extract total RNA from PBMCs, with at least 5.5 micrograms per sample. For every donor, flow cytometry on a PBMC aliquot measured the percentage of naive CD45RAhigh/CD27high T cells.

Library construction relied on 5' RACE. The sequencing machine was an Illumina HiSeq 2500. A second PCR of about 7 to 12 cycles was run with a J-beta primer mix and a sample-barcoded 5' primer. Each TCR beta cDNA molecule received a unique molecular identifier from a template-switch 5' adaptor carrying 12 random nucleotides. At least 2.5 million CDR3-containing paired-end reads were obtained from each sample. First-strand cDNA synthesis was performed from all RNA using the Mint cDNA synthesis kit, with priming by a TRBC-specific oligonucleotide. All cDNA was treated with uracil-DNA glycosylase and then went through a first 18-cycle PCR with the universal primers M1SS and BC2_uni_R. On the study's bioinformatics: Normalization of each sample was performed by random selection of 1 million high-quality reads, each carrying a distinct molecular identifier. Reads with shared molecular identifiers were discarded instead of being binned into consensus sequences. CDR3 identification, clonotype clustering and error correction used MiTCR with a Q25 quality threshold and the strictest error-elimination algorithm. A nonparametric unseen species model using Euler transformation provided a lower-bound estimate of total TCR beta diversity. The public reads were reprocessed in TCRdb via fastp at Q25 and MiXCR, keeping in-frame beta chains. One record per CDR3 amino acid sequence lists the most common genes and DNA. The V and J calls shown here were made by TCRdb, not taken from the authors' results. The sample records about a million distinct CDR3 sequences, about 51% of which are singletons. In total, the top ten clones hold 20% to 25% of the sample.

Sequenced material: blood. This receptor was obtained from a woman aged 60-70 years in good health. The sequence links TRBV28 to TRBJ2-5, with the D gene call left open. CDR3 sequence: CASSLSGKRETQYF. The nucleotides read TGTGCCAGCAGTTTATCAGGAAAGCGAGAGACCCAGTACTTC. Here the CDR3 is joined to the reference TRBV28 and TRBJ2-5 genes, and the full variable domain is: DVKVTQSSRYLVKRTGEKVFLECVQDMDHENMFWYRQDPGLGLRLIYFSYDVKMKEKGDIPEGYSVSREKKERFSLILESASTNQTSMYLCASSLSGKRETQYFGPGTRLLVL.